This entry features one TCR beta chain sequence. Using unique molecular identifiers, the investigators prepared the TCRbeta library. TCRdb reprocessed the PCR reads with MiXCR, giving one entry per CDR3 protein. This table holds 360,000 or so distinct CDR3 sequences, around 21% found once. This specimen belongs to a study of T-cell reconstitution after alpha-beta-depleted transplantation in children. From germline, CDR1 is SNHLY and CDR2 FYNNEI. This CDR3 region has 16 residues. V lost 6 bases to trimming and J lost 2 bases, with 19 bases between them. The clonotype was recovered from a human donor who donated a stem cell graft to a child with acute myeloid leukemia. The rearrangement uses TRBV2 and TRBJ1-1; TRBD1 might be the D (6 bases). Sequenced material: PBMCs from the stem cell graft donor, taken from the stem cell graft. The CDR3: CASSLRQVSYNTEAFF. The CDR3 DNA reads TGTGCCAGCAGCTTAAGACAGGTTTCATATAACACTGAAGCTTTCTTT.